This T cell receptor beta chain was retrieved from a study of Graves' ophthalmopathy and Graves' hyperthyroidism. The CDR3 sequence is 15 residues long. Germline CDR1 and CDR2: LNHDA and SQIVND (reference sequence). V lost 1 base and J 4 bases, leaving 11 bases between the germline ends. Amplifying from RNA transcripts, the study obtained TCR beta CDR3 regions. The first round was an RT-PCR with HTBI primers, and the second round was a multiplex PCR. TCRdb re-analysed the multiplex PCR reads in MiXCR, keeping a single row per CDR3 protein. The data show hundreds of thousands of distinct CDR3 sequences, with approximately 21% seen just once and more than 2.5% held by the top ten.

Sequencing was done on a sample of peripheral blood. This TCR was sampled from a woman aged 18-29 years with stable Graves' hyperthyroidism. V is TRBV19 and J is TRBJ2-1, with D possibly TRBD2 on 6 matching bases. The DNA for the CDR3 is TGTGCCAGTAGTATAGGGGACTTGTATTACAATGAGCAGTTCTTC. This sequence encodes CASSIGDLYYNEQFF.